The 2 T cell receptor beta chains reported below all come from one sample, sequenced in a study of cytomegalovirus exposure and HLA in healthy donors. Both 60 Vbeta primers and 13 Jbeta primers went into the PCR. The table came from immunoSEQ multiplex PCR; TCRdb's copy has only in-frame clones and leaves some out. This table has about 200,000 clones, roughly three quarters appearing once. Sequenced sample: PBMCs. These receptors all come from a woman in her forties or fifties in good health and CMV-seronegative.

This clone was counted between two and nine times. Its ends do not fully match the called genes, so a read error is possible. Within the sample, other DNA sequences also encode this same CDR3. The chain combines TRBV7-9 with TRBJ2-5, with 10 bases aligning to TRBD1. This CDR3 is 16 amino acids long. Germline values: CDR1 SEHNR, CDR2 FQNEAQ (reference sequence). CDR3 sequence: CSSSLGDRGLQETQYF. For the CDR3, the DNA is TGTTCCAGCAGCTTAGGGGACAGGGGACTACAAGAGACCCAGTACTTC.

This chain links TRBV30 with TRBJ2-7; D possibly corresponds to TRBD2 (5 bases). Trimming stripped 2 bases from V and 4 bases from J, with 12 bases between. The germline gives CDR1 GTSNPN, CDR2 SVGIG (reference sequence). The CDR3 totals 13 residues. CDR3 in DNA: TGTGCCTGGAGTCGAGGGCCCCAATACGAGCAGTACTTC. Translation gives CAWSRGPQYEQYF.